The source of this T cell receptor beta chain is a study of T cells in Graves' hyperthyroidism and ophthalmopathy. This clonotype was picked up many times. The CDR3 has 15 amino acids. V was clipped by 5 bases and J by 5 bases; unmatched bases: 7. Germline V CDR1 and CDR2: MNHNS, SASEGT. Using RNA transcripts as the source, TCR beta CDR3 regions were amplified. When the TCR CDR3 underwent first-round RT-PCR, the HTBI primer set was used. TCRdb re-called the multiplex PCR reads through MiXCR, storing one row per CDR3 protein. Here the sample spans roughly 530,000 distinct CDR3 sequences, over 15% being singletons.

The chain couples TRBV6-1 to TRBJ2-7; 12 bases align to TRBD2. The sample taken for sequencing was blood. This receptor was obtained from a young woman with Graves' ophthalmopathy. CDR3: CASSPRLAGANEQYF. CDR3 sequence (DNA): TGTGCCAGCAGTCCGCGACTAGCGGGAGCTAACGAGCAGTACTTC.